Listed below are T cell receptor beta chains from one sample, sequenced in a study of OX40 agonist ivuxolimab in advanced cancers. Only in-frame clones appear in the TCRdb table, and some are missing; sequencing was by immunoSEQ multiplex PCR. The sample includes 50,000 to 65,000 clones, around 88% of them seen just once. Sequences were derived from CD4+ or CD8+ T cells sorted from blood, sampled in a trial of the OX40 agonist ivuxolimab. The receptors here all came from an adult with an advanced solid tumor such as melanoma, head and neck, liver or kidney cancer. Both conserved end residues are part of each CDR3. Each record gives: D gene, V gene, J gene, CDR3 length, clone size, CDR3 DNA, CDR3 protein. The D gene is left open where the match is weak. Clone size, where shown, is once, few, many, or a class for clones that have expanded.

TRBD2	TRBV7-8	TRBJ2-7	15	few	TGTGCCAGCAGCTTGAGACGGGAGGCCCACGGGGAGCAGTACTTC	CASSLRREAHGEQYF
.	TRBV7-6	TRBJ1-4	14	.	TGTGCCAGCAGCTTAAGCCAGACTAATGAAAAACTGTTTTTT	CASSLSQTNEKLFF
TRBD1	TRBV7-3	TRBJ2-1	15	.	TGTGCCAGCAGTACCGGGACAGGGGGTTACAATGAGCAGTTCTTC	CASSTGTGGYNEQFF
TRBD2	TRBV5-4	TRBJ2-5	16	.	TGTGCCAGCAGCTTGCGGCTAGCGGGGGCTCAGGAGACCCAGTACTTC	CASSLRLAGAQETQYF
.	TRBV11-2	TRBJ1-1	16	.	TGTGCCAGCAGCCCAAACCCGGGCAGGGGTGGGACTGAAGCTTTCTTT	CASSPNPGRGGTEAFF
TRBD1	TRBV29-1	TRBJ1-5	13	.	TGCAGCGTTATTTCGACAGGGGGTCAGCCCCAGCATTTT	CSVISTGGQPQHF
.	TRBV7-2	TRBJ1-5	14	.	TGTGCCAGCAGCTTAAAACAGGGAAGGCAGCCCCAGCATTTT	CASSLKQGRQPQHF
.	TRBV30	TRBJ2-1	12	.	TGTGCCTGGAGTGTACACGAAAATGAGCAGTTCTTC	CAWSVHENEQFF
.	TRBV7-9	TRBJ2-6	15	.	TGTGCCAGCAGACTTACCGCCGATGGGGCCAACGTCCTGACTTTC	CASRLTADGANVLTF
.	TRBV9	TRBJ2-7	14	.	TGTGCCAGCAGCGTAGGCAGAGGGGGGAGGGAGCAGTACTTC	CASSVGRGGREQYF
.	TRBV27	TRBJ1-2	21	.	TGTGCCAGCAGTTTCTTAACCCCGGGCACGGGGAGTGGGCTAGCCGTATATGGCTACACCTTC	CASSFLTPGTGSGLAVYGYTF
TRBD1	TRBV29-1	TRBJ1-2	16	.	TGCAGCGTTTCCCGACAGGGCAAGATGATTAACTATGGCTACACCTTC	CSVSRQGKMINYGYTF
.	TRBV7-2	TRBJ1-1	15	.	TGTGCCAGCAGCTTTGGGGGAGACTGGAACACTGAAGCTTTCTTT	CASSFGGDWNTEAFF
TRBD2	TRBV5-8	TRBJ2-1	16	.	TGTGCCAGCAGCCCGGGGACTAGCGGGAGGTTAGATGAGCAGTTCTTC	CASSPGTSGRLDEQFF
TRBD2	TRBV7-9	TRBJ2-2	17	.	TGTGCCAGCAGCTTGCTAGCGGGAGGGACTGTCTCCGGGGAGCTGTTTTTT	CASSLLAGGTVSGELFF
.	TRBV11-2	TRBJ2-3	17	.	TGTGCCAGCAGCTTAGACGGGCTGCTGCATAGCACAGATACGCAGTATTTT	CASSLDGLLHSTDTQYF
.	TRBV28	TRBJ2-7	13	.	TGTGCCAGCAGTTCCCCAGGATCCTACGAGCAGTACTTC	CASSSPGSYEQYF
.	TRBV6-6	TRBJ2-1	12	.	TGTGCCAGCACGACGGCTTACAATGAGCAGTTCTTC	CASTTAYNEQFF
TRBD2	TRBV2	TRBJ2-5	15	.	TGTGCCAGCAGTGTACGTATAGGACTAGATGGGACCCAGTACTTC	CASSVRIGLDGTQYF
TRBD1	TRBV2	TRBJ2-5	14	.	TGTGCCAGCAGCGTACAGGGGGCGGGTGAGACCCAGTACTTC	CASSVQGAGETQYF
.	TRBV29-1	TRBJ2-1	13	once	TGCAGCGGGTCCCGTGGGGCCTACAATGAGCAGTTCTTC	CSGSRGAYNEQFF
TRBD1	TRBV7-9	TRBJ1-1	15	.	TGTGCCAGCAGGTCTGGACAGGGTGTGAACACTGAAGCTTTCTTT	CASRSGQGVNTEAFF
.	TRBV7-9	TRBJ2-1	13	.	TGTGCCAGCAGCTCGGACACACACAATGAGCAGTTCTTC	CASSSDTHNEQFF
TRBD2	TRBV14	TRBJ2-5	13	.	TGTGCCAGCAGCGCTAGCGGCGCGGAGACCCAGTACTTC	CASSASGAETQYF
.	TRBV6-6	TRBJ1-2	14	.	TGTGCCAGCAGCCGAAACGGGATTAACTATGGCTACACCTTC	CASSRNGINYGYTF
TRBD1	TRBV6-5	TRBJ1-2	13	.	TGTGCCAGCAGGAAGACAGGGGGTGATGGCTACACCTTC	CASRKTGGDGYTF
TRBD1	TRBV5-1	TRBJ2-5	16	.	TGCGCCAGCAGCCTACGACAGGGGGTCGGCCAAGAGACCCAGTACTTC	CASSLRQGVGQETQYF
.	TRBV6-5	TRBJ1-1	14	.	TGTGCCAGCCGGGGGGGCCCCGGCAACACTGAAGCTTTCTTT	CASRGGPGNTEAFF
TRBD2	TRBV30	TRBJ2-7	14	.	TGTGCCTGGAGAGGGCCGGGACTAGCTTACGAGCAGTACTTC	CAWRGPGLAYEQYF
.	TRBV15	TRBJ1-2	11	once	TGTGCCACCCAGGGAGTCTATGGCTACACCTTC	CATQGVYGYTF
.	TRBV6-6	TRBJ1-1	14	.	TGTGCCAGCATAAGAGCCGGAGGGAACACTGAAGCTTTCTTT	CASIRAGGNTEAFF
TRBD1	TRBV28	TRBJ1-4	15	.	TGTGCCAGCAGTCTCCGGACAGGGGGTAATGAAAAACTGTTTTTT	CASSLRTGGNEKLFF
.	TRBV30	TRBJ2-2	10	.	TGTGCCTGGAAAGCCGGGGAGCTGTTTTTT	CAWKAGELFF
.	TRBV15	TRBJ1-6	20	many	TGTGCCACCGGCCTTATAAAACAGGGAAAGTTGGAAAGTCGGAATTCACCCCTCCACTTT	CATGLIKQGKLESRNSPLHF
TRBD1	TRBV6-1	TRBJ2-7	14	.	TGTGCCAGCAGTGAAGGACAGGGCCTCTACGAGCAGTACTTC	CASSEGQGLYEQYF
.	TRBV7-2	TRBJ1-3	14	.	TGTGCCAGCAGCTTCACGCTATCTGGAAACACCATATATTTT	CASSFTLSGNTIYF
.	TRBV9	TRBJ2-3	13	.	TGTGCCAGCAGCCAGGGGCCCACAGATACGCAGTATTTT	CASSQGPTDTQYF
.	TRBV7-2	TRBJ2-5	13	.	TGTGCCAGCAGTTCACCATGGGGGGAGACCCAGTACTTC	CASSSPWGETQYF
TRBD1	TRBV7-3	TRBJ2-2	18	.	TGTGCCAGCAGCACCAAGAGGGGACAGGGGGCGAACACCGGGGAGCTGTTTTTT	CASSTKRGQGANTGELFF
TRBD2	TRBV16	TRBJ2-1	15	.	TGTGCCAGCAGTCCGACTAGCGGGAGGGCCAATGAGCAGTTCTTC	CASSPTSGRANEQFF
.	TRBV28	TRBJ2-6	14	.	TGTGCCAGCAGTTTAAGCTCTGGGGCCAACGTCCTGACTTTC	CASSLSSGANVLTF
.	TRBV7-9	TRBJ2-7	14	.	TGTGCCAGCAGCCCTGGGGGCCCCAGCAACGAGCAGTACTTC	CASSPGGPSNEQYF
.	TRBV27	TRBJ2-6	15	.	TGTGCCAGCAGTTTTCAGGGCTCTGGGGCCAACGTCCTGACTTTC	CASSFQGSGANVLTF
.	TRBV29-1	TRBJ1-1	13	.	TGCAGCGCTGCAACTCAGAAGAACACTGAAGCTTTCTTT	CSAATQKNTEAFF
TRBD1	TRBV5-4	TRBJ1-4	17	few	TGTGCCAGCAGCTTGGGGTCGACAGGGAGAGTCGGCGAAAAACTGTTTTTT	CASSLGSTGRVGEKLFF
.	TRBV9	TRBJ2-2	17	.	TGTGCCAGCAGCCTTGATCAGGTTTTTGGCGAGCGGGGGGAGCTGTTTTTT	CASSLDQVFGERGELFF
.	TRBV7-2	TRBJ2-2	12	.	TGTGCCAGCAGCTTAAGCGTCGGGGAGCTGTTTTTT	CASSLSVGELFF
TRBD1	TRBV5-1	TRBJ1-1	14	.	TGCGCCAGCGGACAGGGGGCGGGCGACACTGAAGCTTTCTTT	CASGQGAGDTEAFF
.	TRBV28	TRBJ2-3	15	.	TGTGCCAGCAGCAATAGGGACGGCAGCACAGATACGCAGTATTTT	CASSNRDGSTDTQYF
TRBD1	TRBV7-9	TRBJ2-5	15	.	TGTGCCAGCAGCGTCAGACAGGGGGGACAAGAGACCCAGTACTTC	CASSVRQGGQETQYF
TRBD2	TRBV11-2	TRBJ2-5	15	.	TGTGCCAGCAGCTTGAGACTAGCGGAGCAAGAGACCCAGTACTTC	CASSLRLAEQETQYF
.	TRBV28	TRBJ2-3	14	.	TGTGCCAGCCAAGAGAGCCTCGTTTTGGATACGCAGTATTTT	CASQESLVLDTQYF